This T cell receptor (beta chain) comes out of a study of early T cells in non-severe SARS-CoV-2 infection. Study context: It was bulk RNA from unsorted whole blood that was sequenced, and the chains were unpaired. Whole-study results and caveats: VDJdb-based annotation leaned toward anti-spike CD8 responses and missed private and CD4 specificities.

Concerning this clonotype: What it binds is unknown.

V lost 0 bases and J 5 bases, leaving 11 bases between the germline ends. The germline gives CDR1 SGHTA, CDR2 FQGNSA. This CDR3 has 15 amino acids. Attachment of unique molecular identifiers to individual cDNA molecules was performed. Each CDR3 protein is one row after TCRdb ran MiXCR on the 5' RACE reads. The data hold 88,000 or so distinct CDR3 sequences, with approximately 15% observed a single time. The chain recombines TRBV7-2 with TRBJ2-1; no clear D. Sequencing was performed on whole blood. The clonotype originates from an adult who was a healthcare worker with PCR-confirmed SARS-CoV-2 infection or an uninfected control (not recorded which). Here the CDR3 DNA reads TGTGCCAGCAGCTTAGCGAGCATGCGAAACAATGAGCAGTTCTTC. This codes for CASSLASMRNNEQFF.